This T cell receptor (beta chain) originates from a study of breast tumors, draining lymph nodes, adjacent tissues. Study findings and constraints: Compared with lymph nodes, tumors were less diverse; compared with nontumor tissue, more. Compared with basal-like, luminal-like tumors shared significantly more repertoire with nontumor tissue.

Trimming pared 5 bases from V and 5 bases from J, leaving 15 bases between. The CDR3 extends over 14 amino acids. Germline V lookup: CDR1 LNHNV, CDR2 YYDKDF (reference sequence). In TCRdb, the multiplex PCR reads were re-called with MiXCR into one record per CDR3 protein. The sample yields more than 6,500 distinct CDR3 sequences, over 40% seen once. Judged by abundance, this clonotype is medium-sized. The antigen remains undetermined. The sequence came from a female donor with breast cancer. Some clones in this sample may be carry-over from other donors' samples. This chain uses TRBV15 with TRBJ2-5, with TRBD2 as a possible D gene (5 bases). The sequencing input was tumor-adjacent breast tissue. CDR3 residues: CATSQSRLRETQYF. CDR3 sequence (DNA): TGTGCCACCAGCCAGTCCCGACTAAGGGAGACCCAGTACTTC.